This T cell receptor beta chain was identified during a study of T cell repertoires in cytomegalovirus infection. Whole-study context: CMV infection and matching HLA type were both indicated by public TCR beta signatures. Whole-study findings and limits: CMV-specific TCR beta clonotypes restricted by HLA-C were the ones dominating the ex vivo response. Carriage of CMV together with the relevant HLA was identifiable through cumulative public TCR beta family frequency.

A few counts support this clonotype. The antigen is not known. TCRdb analysed the reads with MiXCR anew, one entry per CDR3 protein. The repertoire holds fewer than 700,000 distinct CDR3 sequences, with 20% to 30% as singletons. CDR3 size: 16 residues. Trimming removed 4 bases at V and 1 base at J, with 17 bases between. The germline V gene has CDR1 SGHVS and CDR2 FNYEAQ. The specimen was CD8+ T cells from PBMCs. The TCR comes from a human donor in good health (CMV status not recorded). Some clones in this sample may be carry-over from other donors' samples. The chain is built from TRBV7-6 and TRBJ2-7, with a weak D call TRBD1 (5 bases). The CDR3 coding sequence is TGTGCCAGCAGCTACCCCAGGGTTTTCCCTTCCTACGAGCAGTACTTC. The encoded protein is CASSYPRVFPSYEQYF.